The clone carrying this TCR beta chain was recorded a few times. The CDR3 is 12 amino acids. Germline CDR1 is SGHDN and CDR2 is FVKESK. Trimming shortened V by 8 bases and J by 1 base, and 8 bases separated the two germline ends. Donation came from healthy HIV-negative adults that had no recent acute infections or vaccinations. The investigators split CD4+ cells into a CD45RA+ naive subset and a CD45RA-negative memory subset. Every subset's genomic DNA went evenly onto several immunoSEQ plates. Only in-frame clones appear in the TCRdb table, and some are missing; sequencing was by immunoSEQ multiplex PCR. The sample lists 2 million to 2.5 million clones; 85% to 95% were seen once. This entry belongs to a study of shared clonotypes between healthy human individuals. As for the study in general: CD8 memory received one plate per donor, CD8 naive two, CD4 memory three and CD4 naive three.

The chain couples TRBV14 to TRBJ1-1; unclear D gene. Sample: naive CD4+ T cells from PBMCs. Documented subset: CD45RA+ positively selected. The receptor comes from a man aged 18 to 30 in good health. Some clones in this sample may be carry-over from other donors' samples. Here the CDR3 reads CASSRENTEAFF. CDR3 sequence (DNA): TGTGCCAGCTCCCGGGAGAACACTGAAGCTTTCTTT. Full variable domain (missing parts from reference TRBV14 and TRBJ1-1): EAGVTQFPSHSVIEKGQTVTLRCDPISGHDNLYWYRRVMGKEIKFLLHFVKESKQDESGMPNNRFLAERTGGTYSTLKVQPAELEDSGVYFCASSRENTEAFFGQGTRLTVV.